The 28 T cell receptor beta chains presented below share a single source sample, sequenced in a study of T cells after yellow fever vaccination. TCRdb re-called the 5' RACE reads with MiXCR, one entry per CDR3 protein. The sample lists just under 600,000 distinct CDR3 sequences; about 14% were seen once. The specimen was PBMCs, collected on the day of the yellow fever booster vaccination. Every receptor here comes from a man aged 30-40 years who received the YFV17D yellow fever vaccine.

This clonotype was detected only a few times. The chain links TRBV15 to TRBJ2-2; D possibly corresponds to TRBD1 (6 bases). The germline gives CDR1 LNHNV, CDR2 YYDKDF (reference sequence). This CDR3 is 14 amino acids long. Trimming removed 3 bases from V and 12 bases from J, with 17 bases in between. The CDR3 is CATSSPQGRRKLFF. The CDR3 DNA reads as TGTGCCACCAGCAGTCCTCAGGGGCGGCGTAAGCTGTTTTTT. Complete variable domain (other parts from reference TRBV15 and TRBJ2-2): DAMVIQNPRYQVTQFGKPVTLSCSQTLNHNVMYWYQQKSSQAPKLLFHYYDKDFNNEADTPDNFQSRRPNTSFCFLDIRSPGLGDTAMYLCATSSPQGRRKLFFGEGSRLTVL.

This clonotype was counted between two and nine times. The chain employs TRBV5-1 and TRBJ2-7, with 7 bases lining up with TRBD1. V shed 4 bases, J shed 7 bases, and the junction held 11 bases outside the gene matches. Germline values: CDR1 SGHRS, CDR2 YFSETQ. CDR3 length equals 14 residues. CDR3 amino acids: CASSKTGFGIEQYF. CDR3 coding DNA: TGCGCCAGCAGCAAGACAGGGTTTGGTATAGAGCAGTACTTC.

The V call is TRBV4-1, the J call TRBJ2-3; D not resolved. The V end was cut by 0 bases, the J end by 2 bases, with 6 bases between. Per the germline V gene, CDR1 is MGHRA and CDR2 is YSYEKL. The CDR3 has 14 amino acids. CDR3 DNA: TGCGCCAGCAGCCAAGACGTGACCACAGATACGCAGTATTTT. It specifies CASSQDVTTDTQYF.

The chain employs TRBV24-1 and TRBJ2-3, with D perhaps being TRBD1 or TRBD2 (5 bases each). The V end was cut by 4 bases, the J end by 2 bases, with 12 bases between. Germline V gene data show CDR1 as KGHDR and CDR2 as SFDVKD. The CDR3 consists of 15 residues. The CDR3 DNA follows: TGTGCCACCAGTGACCCGGGGCTCTTCACAGATACGCAGTATTTT. Its translation: CATSDPGLFTDTQYF.

The J gene is TRBJ2-2, the V gene TRBV5-1; D is perhaps TRBD2 (6 bases). Germline lookup yields CDR1 SGHRS and CDR2 YFSETQ. This CDR3 comprises 15 residues. The ends were cut back, 4 bases at V and 9 bases at J, with 19 bases in the middle. This CDR3 is CASSPSGVGSRELFF. The CDR3 nucleotides read TGCGCCAGCAGCCCGTCGGGGGTAGGATCCAGGGAGCTGTTTTTT.

This clonotype was seen only a few times. V usage is TRBV27 and J usage is TRBJ1-6, with 10 bases identical to TRBD1. Germline CDR1 MNHEY, CDR2 SMNVEV (reference sequence). The V gene end was trimmed by 3 bases and the J gene end by 4 bases; junction bases not matched to a gene: 12. The CDR3 spans 19 residues. CDR3 nucleotide sequence: TGTGCCAGCAGTTTTAAAGGCCCACGGACAGGGGGATATAATTCACCCCTCCACTTT. Translated: CASSFKGPRTGGYNSPLHF.

The chain recombines TRBV5-1 with TRBJ2-5; a weak D match, TRBD2 (6 bases). V was shortened by 5 bases and J by 2 bases, with 16 bases between the two germline ends. Germline V gives CDR1 SGHRS, CDR2 YFSETQ. This CDR3 spans 15 amino acids. As DNA, the CDR3 is TGCGCCAGCAGACTTACCGGACTAAAACAAGAGACCCAGTACTTC. Amino acid sequence: CASRLTGLKQETQYF.

The sample holds a few counts of this clonotype. The chain uses TRBV27 and TRBJ1-4, with D perhaps matching TRBD1 (6 bases). This CDR3 region has 15 residues. Germline loops: CDR1 MNHEY, CDR2 SMNVEV (reference sequence). V was pared by 6 bases and J by 11 bases, with 22 bases between. The CDR3 protein is CASSPLTRGGLKLFF. CDR3 coding DNA: TGTGCCAGCAGCCCCCTTACCAGGGGAGGTTTGAAACTGTTTTTT.

This clonotype was counted a few times. The chain has TRBV27 and TRBJ2-3, with 9 bases lining up with TRBD1. The CDR3 has 15 residues. V trimming: 5 bases; J trimming: 3 bases; junction bases outside the gene matches: 6. Germline values: CDR1 MNHEY, CDR2 SMNVEV (reference sequence). CDR3 region: CASSPGTGWTDTQYF. CDR3 DNA: TGTGCCAGCAGTCCCGGGACAGGGTGGACAGATACGCAGTATTTT.

J is TRBJ2-1 and V is TRBV12-3 or TRBV12-4; D is possibly TRBD1 (6 bases). Trimming pared 4 bases from V and 10 bases from J, leaving 14 bases between. The CDR3 loop spans 13 amino acids. CDR3 nucleotides: TGTGCCAGCAGTTCCGGGGACACCTCCGAGCAGTTCTTC. Translating it yields CASSSGDTSEQFF.

This clonotype occurred a few times. V usage is TRBV7-2 and J usage is TRBJ2-2, with D maybe TRBD2 (6 bases). Trimming removed 5 bases from V and 6 bases from J, with 13 bases in between. CDR3 length equals 14 residues. From germline, CDR1 is SGHTA and CDR2 FQGNSA. The CDR3 here is CASSTRAGSGELFF. The CDR3 coding sequence is TGTGCCAGCAGCACACGGGCGGGGTCCGGGGAGCTGTTTTTT.

The sample holds many counts of this clonotype. The gene calls are TRBV15 and TRBJ2-3; tentative D call: TRBD2 (5 bases). Germline V gene lookup returns CDR1 LNHNV and CDR2 YYDKDF (reference sequence). The CDR3 is 18 amino acids. V gave up 0 bases and J gave up 2 bases, with 18 bases separating them. The CDR3 DNA sequence: TGTGCCACCAGCAGAGATCGTTATTCAGTCGGGGTCACAGATACGCAGTATTTT. Its translation: CATSRDRYSVGVTDTQYF.

This clonotype occurred a few times. The rearrangement links TRBV10-3 to TRBJ2-3; 9 bases line up with TRBD2. Germline V lookup: CDR1 ENHRY, CDR2 SYGVKD. The junction had 6 bases not matched to a gene; V was cut back by 3 bases and J by 5 bases. This CDR3 has 15 residues. CDR3 in amino acids: CAISDPSGIEDTQYF. CDR3 sequence (DNA): TGTGCCATCAGTGACCCTAGCGGGATCGAAGATACGCAGTATTTT.

CDR3 loop: CASSPPCDQPQHF. The CDR3 DNA is TGTGCCAGCAGCCCCCCTTGTGATCAGCCCCAGCATTTT. This chain links TRBV7-3 with TRBJ1-5; D is unresolved. Germline loops: CDR1 SGHTA, CDR2 FQGTGA. The CDR3 loop spans 13 amino acids. Trimming left V 5 bases short and J 5 bases short, with 10 bases between.

This clonotype was counted a few times. This chain joins TRBV25-1 and TRBJ2-1, with D perhaps matching TRBD1 (5 bases). Per germline, CDR1 MGHDK and CDR2 SYGVNS. This CDR3 is 12 amino acids long. V was cut by 11 bases and J by 6 bases, with 14 bases left in between. CDR3 in DNA: TGTGCCCCTAAGGAAGGGGCCAATGAGCAGTTCTTC. Translated: CAPKEGANEQFF.

This clonotype was picked up many times. The chain has TRBV7-3 and TRBJ2-1; D unresolved. CDR3 size: 15 residues. From germline, CDR1 is SGHTA and CDR2 FQGTGA. Trimming took 2 bases from V and 7 from J, leaving 15 bases between them. The CDR3: CASSLAGYSSNEQFF. In DNA, the CDR3 is TGTGCCAGCAGCTTAGCCGGCTACAGTTCTAATGAGCAGTTCTTC.

The V gene is TRBV12-3 or TRBV12-4, the J gene TRBJ1-5; D remains ambiguous. This CDR3 has 16 amino acids. Trimming shortened V by 2 bases and J by 2 bases, and 13 bases separated the two germline ends. The DNA for the CDR3 is TGTGCCAGCAGTTTAAATTCGGTTTTAGGCAATCAGCCCCAGCATTTT. It is translated as CASSLNSVLGNQPQHF.

This clonotype was detected a few times. The J gene is TRBJ2-1, the V gene TRBV7-9, with 9 positions matching TRBD2. Germline CDR1 SEHNR, CDR2 FQNEAQ (reference sequence). CDR3 length: 15 residues. Trimming took 4 bases from V and 2 from J; bases not matched to a gene: 3. CDR3 sequence (DNA): TGTGCCAGCAGCTACGGGACTAGCCCCTACAATGAGCAGTTCTTC. Translated: CASSYGTSPYNEQFF.

The chain couples TRBV11-2 to TRBJ2-4, with D perhaps TRBD1 (6 bases). With 5 bases removed from V and 13 bases from J, the gap between germline ends came to 12 bases. Germline loops: CDR1 SGHAT, CDR2 FQNNGV. This CDR3 contains 11 residues. CDR3 protein: CASSLTGQQYF. The DNA for the CDR3 is TGTGCCAGCAGCCTTACGGGACAACAGTACTTC.

This clonotype was observed a handful of times. The J gene is TRBJ2-1, the V gene TRBV11-2; TRBD2 agrees at 8 bases. Germline values: CDR1 SGHAT, CDR2 FQNNGV. The V gene end was trimmed by 8 bases and the J gene end by 0 bases; junction bases not matched to a gene: 6. The CDR3 consists of 15 residues. CDR3 sequence reads: CASRGGGFSYNEQFF. Here the CDR3 DNA reads TGTGCCAGCCGGGGGGGCGGGTTCTCCTACAATGAGCAGTTCTTC.

V and J are TRBV20-1 and TRBJ2-2; tentatively, D is TRBD2 (5 bases). The germline CDR1 and CDR2 sequences are DFQATT and SNEGSKA (reference sequence). The CDR3 consists of 16 residues. Trimming removed 3 bases at V and 1 base at J, with 15 bases between. CDR3 sequence: CSARPRQRENTGELFF. CDR3 sequence (DNA): TGCAGTGCTAGGCCGCGACAACGGGAGAACACCGGGGAGCTGTTTTTT.

V gene TRBV28 combines with J gene TRBJ2-7; D possibly corresponds to TRBD2 (5 bases). CDR1 is MDHEN, CDR2 SYDVKM, per germline. Deletions cut 2 bases from V and 0 bases from J, with 11 bases between. The CDR3 spans 15 residues. For the CDR3, the DNA is TGTGCCAGCAGTTTAGGACTGATAAGCTCCTACGAGCAGTACTTC. This encodes CASSLGLISSYEQYF.

This clonotype showed up many times. CDR3 in DNA: TGTGCCAGCAGGTCCGGGGGTGAGCAGTTCTTC. It is translated as CASRSGGEQFF. The gene calls are TRBV5-5 and TRBJ2-1; D possibly corresponds to TRBD2 (6 bases). Trimming pared 5 bases from V and 9 bases from J, leaving 9 bases between. The V gene's germline CDR1 is SGHKS and CDR2 YYEKEE (reference sequence). The CDR3 is made up of 11 amino acids.

The V gene is TRBV25-1, the J gene TRBJ2-1, with TRBD2 identical over 12 bases. Germline-derived CDR1 and CDR2 are MGHDK and SYGVNS. This CDR3 spans 16 amino acids. Trimming at V came to 5 bases and at J to 3 bases, leaving 5 bases not matched to a gene. CDR3 loop: CASSPPGLAGYNEQFF. As DNA, the CDR3 is TGTGCCAGCAGTCCCCCGGGACTAGCGGGCTACAATGAGCAGTTCTTC.

CDR3 bases: TGTGCCAGCAGCCAAGACAGAATTGACTACGAGCAGTACTTC. Its translation: CASSQDRIDYEQYF. This chain joins TRBV3-1 and TRBJ2-7, with D hard to call. The CDR3 length is 14 residues. The germline V and J ends were trimmed by 0 bases and 3 bases, with 9 bases remaining between them. The germline CDR1 and CDR2 sequences are LGHDT and YNNKEL (reference sequence).

This clonotype was seen a handful of times. This chain joins TRBV6-5 and TRBJ2-1; D is unclear. The CDR3 runs 13 residues. Deletions cut 3 bases from V and 6 bases from J, with 9 bases between. Germline V gene sequence: CDR1 MNHEY, CDR2 SVGAGI. The CDR3 DNA reads as TGTGCCAGCAGTTATAATAATGTCAATGAGCAGTTCTTC. Amino acid sequence: CASSYNNVNEQFF.

This clonotype was seen more than once but under ten times. The chain is built from TRBV5-1 and TRBJ2-7, with 14 bases matching TRBD2. CDR1 is SGHRS and CDR2 is YFSETQ in the germline V gene. With 3 bases clipped from V and 1 base from J, the junction kept 9 bases outside the gene matches. This CDR3 has 18 residues. The CDR3 protein is CASSSGTSGSGRSYEQYF. The DNA for the CDR3 is TGCGCCAGCAGCTCCGGGACTAGCGGGAGCGGTAGGTCCTACGAGCAGTACTTC.

The genes are TRBV10-3 and TRBJ1-1; D ambiguous. This CDR3 contains 14 residues. V shed 3 bases and J shed 2 bases, with 10 bases lying between them. The germline V gene has CDR1 ENHRY and CDR2 SYGVKD. CDR3 in amino acids: CAISDFAINTEAFF. DNA of the CDR3: TGTGCCATCAGTGATTTTGCAATCAACACTGAAGCTTTCTTT.